The 11 T cell receptor beta chains reported below all come from one sample, sequenced in a study of T cell responses to AZD1222 COVID-19 vaccine. TCRdb keeps only in-frame clones here, not all; method: immunoSEQ multiplex PCR. Here the sample spans more than 95,000 clones, about nine tenths being singletons. The sample here was peripheral blood, taken on day 0 of AZD1222 vaccination. These receptors all stem from an adult in good health.

The genes are TRBV7-3 and TRBJ2-7; unclear D gene. Germline assignment: CDR1 SGHTA and CDR2 FQGTGA. This CDR3 comprises 11 residues. V lost 5 bases to trimming and J lost 3 bases, with 5 bases between them. This CDR3 is CASSINYEQYF. The CDR3 DNA reads TGTGCCAGCAGCATCAACTACGAGCAGTACTTC.

This clone has only one observation. The chain joins TRBV6-4 to TRBJ2-3; 9 bases are a match to TRBD2. The CDR3 has 16 residues. CDR1 is MRHNA, CDR2 SNTAGT, per germline. J was trimmed by 3 bases and V by 4 bases; bases with no gene match: 8. CDR3 sequence reads: CASSAVSGRGTDTQYF. CDR3 bases: TGTGCCAGCAGTGCCGTTAGCGGGAGAGGAACAGATACGCAGTATTTT.

The chain has TRBV7-9 and TRBJ2-1; D is perhaps TRBD1 or TRBD2 (5 bases each). Germline V gene lookup returns CDR1 SEHNR and CDR2 FQNEAQ (reference sequence). CDR3 size: 11 residues. Trimming cost V 1 base and J 11 bases, with 6 bases left between them. The CDR3 DNA follows: TGTGCCAGCAGCTTAGAGGGACAGCAGTTCTTC. It is translated as CASSLEGQQFF.

There are a few counts of this clone. The rearrangement uses TRBV5-6 and TRBJ2-5; the D gene could be TRBD1 or TRBD2 (5 bases each). V dropped 3 bases and J dropped 5 bases, with 14 bases sitting between them. Germline assignment: CDR1 SGHDT and CDR2 YYEEEE. There are 14 residues in the CDR3. The CDR3 region has the DNA TGTGCCAGCAGCTGGGACGTTGGATTGGAGACCCAGTACTTC. Protein sequence: CASSWDVGLETQYF.

The chain is built from TRBV28 and TRBJ2-7; 9 bases align to TRBD1. The CDR3 covers 15 residues. Germline lookup yields CDR1 MDHEN and CDR2 SYDVKM. With 4 bases clipped from V and 0 bases from J, the junction kept 4 bases outside the gene matches. DNA of the CDR3: TGTGCCAGCAGTTCCGGGACAGGGTCCTCCTACGAGCAGTACTTC. Amino acids: CASSSGTGSSYEQYF.

The V and J genes are TRBV6-5 and TRBJ1-4, with D perhaps TRBD1 (5 bases). Germline assignment: CDR1 MNHEY and CDR2 SVGAGI. V dropped 4 bases and J dropped 8 bases, with 20 bases sitting between them. The CDR3 runs to 16 residues. The CDR3 bases are TGTGCCAGCAGTTCCCGGGACCGGGGAAGAAAGGAAAAACTGTTTTTT. Its translation: CASSSRDRGRKEKLFF.

This chain joins TRBV30 and TRBJ2-7; 9 bases are shared with TRBD1. The germline CDR1 and CDR2 sequences are GTSNPN and SVGIG (reference sequence). CDR3 length: 12 amino acids. After removal of 1 base from V and 9 bases from J, the junction contained 4 bases not matched to a gene. The CDR3 sequence is CAWSETGGGQYF. CDR3 nucleotide sequence: TGTGCCTGGAGTGAAACAGGGGGCGGGCAGTACTTC.

The chain uses TRBV28 and TRBJ1-2; TRBD1 agrees at 9 bases. The ends lost 7 bases at V and 4 bases at J; junction bases unmatched: 7. Germline V CDR1 and CDR2: MDHEN, SYDVKM. The CDR3 runs to 14 residues. CDR3 DNA sequence: TGTGCCAGCACCTGGACAGGGGCGGCCTATGGCTACACCTTC. This sequence encodes CASTWTGAAYGYTF.

A single count supports this clone. This chain links TRBV12-3 or TRBV12-4 with TRBJ1-1, with D possibly being TRBD1 (5 bases). The CDR3 has 13 residues. V gave up 1 base and J gave up 9 bases, with 12 bases separating them. DNA of the CDR3: TGTGCCAGCAGTTTAGGGCAGGGCTTTCAAGCTTTCTTT. Protein product: CASSLGQGFQAFF.

This rearrangement joins TRBV24-1 to TRBJ2-3; D not resolved. V was pared by 1 base and J by 4 bases, with 2 bases between. Germline CDR1 KGHDR, CDR2 SFDVKD. The CDR3 is 12 residues long. CDR3 in DNA: TGTGCCACCAGTGATTTTCCAGATACGCAGTATTTT. Its translation: CATSDFPDTQYF.

In its sample, this clone was seen a few times. Other DNA sequences in this sample translate to the same CDR3. The genes are TRBV11-3 and TRBJ2-1; no clear D. The CDR3 has 14 amino acids. Trimming cost V 0 bases and J 1 base, with 4 bases left between them. Germline lookup yields CDR1 SGHNT and CDR2 YENEEA. The CDR3 region is CASSLEGSYNEQFF. The CDR3 region has the DNA TGTGCCAGCAGCTTAGAGGGTTCCTACAATGAGCAGTTCTTC.